This TCR beta chain was sequenced in a study of T cells after yellow fever vaccination. General study findings and limits: Peaking on day 5 versus 15, the secondary response was faster but weaker. Clones that expanded after primary vaccination mostly reappeared after the booster (96% CD4, approximately 85% CD8).

TCR cDNA, made by 5'RACE template switching, carried an added universal primer site and UMIs. TCRdb independently ran MiXCR on the 5' RACE reads; one entry per CDR3 protein. Altogether roughly 150,000 distinct CDR3 sequences are present, approximately 6.6% being singletons, with the ten largest covering approximately 0.59%. This clonotype was counted many times. Antigen unknown. The V gene lost 1 base and the J gene lost 8 bases, with 12 bases spanning the gap. The CDR3 runs 14 residues. Per germline, CDR1 LGHNA and CDR2 YNFKEQ. The specimen comprised CD4+ T cells sorted from PBMCs, sampled 10 days after the yellow fever booster vaccination. V is TRBV4-2 and J is TRBJ2-1; D is possibly TRBD1 or TRBD2 (5 bases each). The receptor comes from a man aged 25 to 45 who received the YFV17D yellow fever vaccine. As DNA, the CDR3 is TGTGCCAGCAGCCAAGCCCCCGGGGCGGATGAGCAGTTCTTC. As protein: CASSQAPGADEQFF.